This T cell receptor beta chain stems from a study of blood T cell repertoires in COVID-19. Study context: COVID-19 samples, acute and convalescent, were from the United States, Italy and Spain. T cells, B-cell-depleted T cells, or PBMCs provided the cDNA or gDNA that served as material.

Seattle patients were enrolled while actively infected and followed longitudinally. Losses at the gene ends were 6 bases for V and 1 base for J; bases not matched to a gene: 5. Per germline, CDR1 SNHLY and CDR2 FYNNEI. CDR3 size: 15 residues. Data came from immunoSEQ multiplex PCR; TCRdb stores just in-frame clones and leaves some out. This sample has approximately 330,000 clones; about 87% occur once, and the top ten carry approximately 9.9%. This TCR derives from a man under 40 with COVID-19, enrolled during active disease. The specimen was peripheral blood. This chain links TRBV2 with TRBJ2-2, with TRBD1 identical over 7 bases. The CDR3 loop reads CASRAGTVNTGELFF. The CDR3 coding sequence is TGTGCCAGCAGGGCCGGGACAGTGAACACCGGGGAGCTGTTTTTT.